This T cell receptor beta chain is from a study of cytomegalovirus exposure and HLA in healthy donors. On the study more broadly: An early data release held tens of millions of unique TCRs from HLA-typed donors. Study-level findings and limits: The later analysis indicated that the majority of CMV-associated TCR beta chains appeared HLA-restricted.

CDR1 is MNHEY and CDR2 is SVGAGI in the germline V gene. The CDR3 loop spans 11 amino acids. V lost 7 bases and J 6 bases, leaving 7 bases between the germline ends. The PCR ran on 60 Vbeta and 13 Jbeta primers. Using immunoSEQ multiplex PCR, the repertoire was profiled, and TCRdb retains in-frame clones only, with some absent. The sample records some 200,000 clones, 70% being singletons. Notes on this clone: Its target is unknown.

This sequence was found in a middle-aged man in good health and CMV-seropositive. The material sequenced was PBMCs. This sequence joins TRBV6-5 and TRBJ1-3; D gene uncertain. This chain's CDR3 is CASTNQNTIYF. DNA for the CDR3: TGTGCCAGCACCAATCAAAACACCATATATTTT.